This record concerns one TCR beta chain sequence. Its antigen is as yet unknown. From germline, CDR1 is PRHDT and CDR2 FYEKMQ (reference sequence). Trimming cost V 1 base and J 1 base, with 6 bases left between them. The CDR3 length is 14 residues. The data stem from a study of T cell responses to AZD1222 COVID-19 vaccine. Study observations and caveats: In the spike-specific TCR repertoire, nearly half reportedly target unmutated variant regions.

Repertoires were generated with immunoSEQ multiplex PCR, while TCRdb's copy carries only in-frame clones and drops some. The profile covers around 100,000 clones, with approximately 90% appearing a single time and around 3.1% taken by the ten largest. The material was peripheral blood, obtained on day 0 of AZD1222 vaccination. The receptor was derived from an adult in good health. This chain uses TRBV13 with TRBJ2-3; D ambiguous. The CDR3 region has the DNA TGTGCCAGCAGCTTAGAGCCAGGCACAGATACGCAGTATTTT. Encoded protein: CASSLEPGTDTQYF.